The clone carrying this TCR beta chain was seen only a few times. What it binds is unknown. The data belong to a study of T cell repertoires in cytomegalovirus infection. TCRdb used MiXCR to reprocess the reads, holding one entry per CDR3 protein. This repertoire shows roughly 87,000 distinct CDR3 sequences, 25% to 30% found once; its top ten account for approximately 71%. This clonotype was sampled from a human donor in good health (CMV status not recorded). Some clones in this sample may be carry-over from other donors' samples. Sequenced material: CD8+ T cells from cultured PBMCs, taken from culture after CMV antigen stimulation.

The CDR3 region has the DNA TGTGCCAGCAGCCGACCGGGACAGTACTACGAGCAGTACTTC. Translating it yields CASSRPGQYYEQYF. The chain employs TRBV7-9 and TRBJ2-7; TRBD1 agrees at 7 bases. Trimming at V came to 5 bases and at J to 3 bases, leaving 7 bases not matched to a gene. This CDR3 has 14 residues. In germline, CDR1 is SEHNR, CDR2 FQNEAQ (reference sequence).